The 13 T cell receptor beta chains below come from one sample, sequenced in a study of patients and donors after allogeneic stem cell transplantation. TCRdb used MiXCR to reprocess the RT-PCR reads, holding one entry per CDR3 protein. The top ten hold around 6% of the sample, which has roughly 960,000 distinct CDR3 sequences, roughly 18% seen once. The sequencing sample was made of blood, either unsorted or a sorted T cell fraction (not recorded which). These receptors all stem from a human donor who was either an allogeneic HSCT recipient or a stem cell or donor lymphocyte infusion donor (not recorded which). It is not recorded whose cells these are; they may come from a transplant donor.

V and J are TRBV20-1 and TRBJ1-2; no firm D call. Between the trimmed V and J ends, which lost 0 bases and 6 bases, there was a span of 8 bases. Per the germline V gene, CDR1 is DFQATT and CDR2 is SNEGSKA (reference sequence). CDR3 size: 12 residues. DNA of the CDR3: TGCAGTGCTAGAGATCGAGAGGATGGCTACACCTTC. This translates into CSARDREDGYTF.

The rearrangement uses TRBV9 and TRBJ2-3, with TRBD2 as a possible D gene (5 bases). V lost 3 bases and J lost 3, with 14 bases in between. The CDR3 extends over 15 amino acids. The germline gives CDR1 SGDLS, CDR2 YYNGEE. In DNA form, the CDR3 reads TGTGCCAGCAGCGCTCGGACTGGGGAAACAGATACGCAGTATTTT. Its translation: CASSARTGETDTQYF.

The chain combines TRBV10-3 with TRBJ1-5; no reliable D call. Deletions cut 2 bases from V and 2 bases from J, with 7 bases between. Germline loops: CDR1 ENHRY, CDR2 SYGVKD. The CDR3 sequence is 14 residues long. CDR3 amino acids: CAISERGGNQPQHF. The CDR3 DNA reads TGTGCCATCAGTGAGCGGGGAGGCAATCAGCCCCAGCATTTT.

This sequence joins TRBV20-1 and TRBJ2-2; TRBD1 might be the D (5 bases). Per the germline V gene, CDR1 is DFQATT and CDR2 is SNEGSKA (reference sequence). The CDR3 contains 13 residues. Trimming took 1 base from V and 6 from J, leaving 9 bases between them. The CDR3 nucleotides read TGCAGTGCTAGAGTGAAGGGGTCCGGGGAGCTGTTTTTT. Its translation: CSARVKGSGELFF.

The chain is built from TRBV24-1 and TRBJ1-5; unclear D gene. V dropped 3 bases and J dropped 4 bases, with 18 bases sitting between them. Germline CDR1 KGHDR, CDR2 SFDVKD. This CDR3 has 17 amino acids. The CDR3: CATSDPSTPNQNQPQHF. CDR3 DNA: TGTGCCACCAGTGATCCTTCAACCCCCAACCAGAATCAGCCCCAGCATTTT.

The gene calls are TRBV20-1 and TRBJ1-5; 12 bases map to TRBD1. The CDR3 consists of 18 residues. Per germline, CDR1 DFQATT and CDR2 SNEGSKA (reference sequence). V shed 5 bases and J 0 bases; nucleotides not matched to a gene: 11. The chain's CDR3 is CSAHYRGQGAYSNQPQHF. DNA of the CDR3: TGCAGTGCTCACTACAGGGGACAGGGGGCTTATAGCAATCAGCCCCAGCATTTT.

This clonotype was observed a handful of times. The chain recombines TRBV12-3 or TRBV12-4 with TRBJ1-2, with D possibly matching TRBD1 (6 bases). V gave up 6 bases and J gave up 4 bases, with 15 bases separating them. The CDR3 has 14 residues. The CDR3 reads CASSSYSQGYGYTF. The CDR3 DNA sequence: TGTGCCAGCAGCTCCTATTCACAGGGCTATGGCTACACCTTC.

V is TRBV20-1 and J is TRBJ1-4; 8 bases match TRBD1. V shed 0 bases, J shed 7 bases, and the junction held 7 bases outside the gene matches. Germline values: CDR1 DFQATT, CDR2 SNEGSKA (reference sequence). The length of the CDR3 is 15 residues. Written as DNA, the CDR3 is TGCAGTGCTAGAGATCGCAGGGGGCGAGGTGAAAAACTGTTTTTT. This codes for CSARDRRGRGEKLFF.

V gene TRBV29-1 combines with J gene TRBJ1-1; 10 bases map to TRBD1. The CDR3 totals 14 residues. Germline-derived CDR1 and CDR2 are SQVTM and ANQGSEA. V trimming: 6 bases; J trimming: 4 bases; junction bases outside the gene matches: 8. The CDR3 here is CSVLRDRGGTEAFF. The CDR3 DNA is TGCAGCGTGCTTAGGGACAGGGGTGGCACTGAAGCTTTCTTT.

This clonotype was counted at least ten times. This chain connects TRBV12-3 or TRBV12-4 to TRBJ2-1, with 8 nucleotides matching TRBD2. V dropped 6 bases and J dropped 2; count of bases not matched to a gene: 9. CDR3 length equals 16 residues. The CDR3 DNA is TGTGCCAGCAGCCCCCGGGAGGGAGGCCCCTACAATGAGCAGTTCTTC. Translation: CASSPREGGPYNEQFF.

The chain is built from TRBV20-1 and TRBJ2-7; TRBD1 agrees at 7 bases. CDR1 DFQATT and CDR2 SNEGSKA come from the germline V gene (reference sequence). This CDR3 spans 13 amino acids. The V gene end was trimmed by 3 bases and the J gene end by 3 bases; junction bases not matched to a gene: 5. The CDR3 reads CSASRGSVYEQYF. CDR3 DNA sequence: TGCAGTGCTAGCAGGGGGAGTGTCTACGAGCAGTACTTC.

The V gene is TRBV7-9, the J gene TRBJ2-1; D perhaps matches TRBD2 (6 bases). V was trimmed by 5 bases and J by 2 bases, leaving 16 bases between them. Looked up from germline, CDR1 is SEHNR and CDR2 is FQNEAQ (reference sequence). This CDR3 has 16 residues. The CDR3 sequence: CASSLVDGSPYNEQFF. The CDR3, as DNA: TGTGCCAGCAGCCTGGTTGACGGGAGCCCCTACAATGAGCAGTTCTTC.

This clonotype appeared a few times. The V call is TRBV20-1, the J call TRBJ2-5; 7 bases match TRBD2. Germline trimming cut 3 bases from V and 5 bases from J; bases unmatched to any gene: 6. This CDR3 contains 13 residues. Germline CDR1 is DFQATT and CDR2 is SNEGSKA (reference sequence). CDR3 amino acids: CSASFGEGETQYF. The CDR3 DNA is TGCAGTGCTAGTTTCGGGGAGGGTGAGACCCAGTACTTC.